Following are 29 T cell receptor beta chains from one sample sequenced in a study of post-analysis software for immune sequencing data. Notes on the study in general: Controls had lower frequencies than patients of about 5 TRBV segments, which included TRBV5-6, TRBV5-1 and TRBV20-1.

What these receptors recognize is not known. Every TCR beta cDNA library bore unique molecular identifiers. Each CDR3 protein is one row after TCRdb ran MiXCR on the PCR reads. The sample consists of a few hundred thousand distinct CDR3 sequences, less than 40% of them appearing once. Sequencing was carried out using blood. The receptor source for this set is a girl aged 2-15 years with multiple sclerosis.

This clonotype was seen a few times. V usage is TRBV6-5 and J usage is TRBJ2-3; no firm D call. V lost 6 bases and J lost 1, with 8 bases in between. Germline CDR1 MNHEY, CDR2 SVGAGI. The CDR3 loop spans 13 amino acids. CDR3 DNA: TGTGCCAGCAGCGTCACAGGCACAGATACGCAGTATTTT. It translates to CASSVTGTDTQYF.

This clonotype turned up a few times. This chain connects TRBV6-6 to TRBJ2-1; D is perhaps TRBD2 (5 bases). The CDR3 sequence is 14 residues long. Germline assignment: CDR1 MNHNY and CDR2 SVGAGI (reference sequence). Between the trimmed V and J ends, which lost 5 bases and 2 bases, there was a span of 10 bases. Here the CDR3 reads CASSPTTTYNEQFF. In DNA form, the CDR3 reads TGTGCCAGCAGTCCTACGACTACCTACAATGAGCAGTTCTTC.

J is TRBJ1-2 and V is TRBV7-9, with unresolved D. This CDR3 comprises 15 residues. V lost 4 bases to trimming and J lost 3 bases, with 15 bases between them. Germline CDR1 is SEHNR and CDR2 is FQNEAQ (reference sequence). CDR3 region: CASSSSMISDYGYTF. The CDR3, as DNA: TGTGCCAGCAGCTCCTCGATGATTTCGGACTATGGCTACACCTTC.

This chain links TRBV4-1 with TRBJ2-7; D unclear. CDR3 length: 14 amino acids. From germline, CDR1 is MGHRA and CDR2 YSYEKL. Deletions cut 0 bases from V and 2 bases from J, with 8 bases between. The CDR3 protein is CASSQDWWAYEQYF. The CDR3 DNA reads as TGCGCCAGCAGCCAAGATTGGTGGGCCTACGAGCAGTACTTC.

Concerning this clonotype itself: A junction boundary mismatches the germline segment, possibly from a read error. The rearrangement links TRBV6-1 to TRBJ2-4, with D perhaps given as TRBD1 or TRBD2 (6 bases each). The J call may be wrong; the DNA end is better matched by TRBJ2-5. The germline gives CDR1 MNHNS, CDR2 SASEGT. The CDR3 is made up of 16 amino acids. CDR3 bases: TGTGCCACCAGTGGACCTTGGGGGGACAAACAAGAGACCCAGTACTTC. This translates into CATSGPWGDKQETQYF.

This clonotype was picked up a small number of times. The CDR3 sequence is CASSGRDSDNQPQHF. In nucleotides, the CDR3 is TGTGCCAGCAGCGGCCGGGACAGCGACAATCAGCCCCAGCATTTT. The chain combines TRBV7-9 with TRBJ1-5; TRBD1 agrees at 7 bases. This CDR3 region has 15 residues. J was trimmed by 3 bases and V by 5 bases; bases with no gene match: 7. CDR1 SEHNR and CDR2 FQNEAQ come from the germline V gene (reference sequence).

The chain has TRBV5-1 and TRBJ2-3; the D gene is possibly TRBD1 (5 bases). There are 15 residues in the CDR3. The germline V gene encodes CDR1 SGHRS and CDR2 YFSETQ. V was shortened by 4 bases and J by 4 bases, with 16 bases between the two germline ends. As DNA, the CDR3 is TGCGCCAGCAGCCTAGGCCAGTGGGGCGCAGATACGCAGTATTTT. Translating it yields CASSLGQWGADTQYF.

The DNA of the CDR3 is TGTGCCAGCACCCAGGGGAATGGCTACACCTTC. It is translated as CASTQGNGYTF. The V call is TRBV12-3 or TRBV12-4, the J call TRBJ1-2; D perhaps matches TRBD1 (6 bases). The V end lost 7 bases, the J end lost 6 bases, and 9 bases lay between the germline ends. The CDR3 has 11 residues.

Remarks on this clonotype: At one of its ends the junction is not consistent with the germline gene, which may arise from a read error. The V call is TRBV3-1, the J call TRBJ2-4, with D perhaps given as TRBD1 or TRBD2 (6 bases each). The J call may not be correct, given that the DNA end is closer to TRBJ2-7. The V gene's germline CDR1 is LGHDT and CDR2 YNNKEL (reference sequence). The CDR3 runs to 16 residues. CDR3 sequence (DNA): TGTACCAGCAGCCAAGATGGGGGGACACACTCCTACGAGCAGTACTTC. It yields the protein CTSSQDGGTHSYEQYF.

This sequence joins TRBV20-1 and TRBJ2-5; D not resolved. The tail of the sequence fits TRBJ2-7 better, so the J call may be wrong. The germline V gene encodes CDR1 DFQATT and CDR2 SNEGSKA (reference sequence). This CDR3 is 13 amino acids long. CDR3 sequence reads: CSARGTGGYEQYF. The CDR3 bases are TGCAGTGCCCGTGGAACGGGCGGCTACGAGCAGTACTTC.

This clonotype was seen more than once but under ten times. V gene TRBV20-1 combines with J gene TRBJ2-1, with 12 bases fitting TRBD2. The ends lost 1 base at V and 3 bases at J; junction bases unmatched: 4. This CDR3 is 16 amino acids long. Germline CDR1 is DFQATT and CDR2 is SNEGSKA (reference sequence). The CDR3 protein is CSARVRLAGDYNEQFF. The DNA for the CDR3 is TGCAGTGCTAGAGTTCGACTAGCGGGAGACTACAATGAGCAGTTCTTC.

This clonotype has a handful of counts. CDR3 in amino acids: CASSPARGPTISYEQYF. The CDR3 DNA is TGTGCCAGCAGTCCCGCTAGGGGACCCACTATTTCCTACGAGCAGTACTTC. This chain connects TRBV28 to TRBJ2-7, with D possibly called TRBD1 or TRBD2 (5 bases each). V was cut by 5 bases and J by 1 base, with 21 bases left in between. The germline V gene encodes CDR1 MDHEN and CDR2 SYDVKM. There are 17 residues in the CDR3.

This chain connects TRBV15 to TRBJ2-1; 9 bases are shared with TRBD2. The CDR3 has 16 amino acids. Germline V lookup: CDR1 LNHNV, CDR2 YYDKDF (reference sequence). The V and J ends lost 2 bases and 8 bases, in that order; junction bases with no gene match: 10. This CDR3 reads CATSRSIAGEYDEQFF. CDR3 DNA: TGTGCCACCAGCAGATCTATAGCGGGAGAATATGATGAGCAGTTCTTC.

The CDR3 sequence: CASSLAQGSEAFF. The CDR3 DNA is TGTGCCAGCAGCTTAGCGCAGGGGTCGGAAGCTTTCTTT. The chain combines TRBV7-2 with TRBJ1-1; possibly TRBD1 for D (6 bases). The V gene's germline CDR1 is SGHTA and CDR2 FQGNSA. The V end lost 0 bases, the J end lost 8 bases, and 10 bases lay between the germline ends. The CDR3 is 13 amino acids.

This clonotype has more than one count but fewer than ten. The CDR3 sequence: CASSPDLKTQYF. DNA for the CDR3: TGTGCCAGCAGCCCGGACTTAAAGACCCAGTACTTC. This chain connects TRBV12-3 or TRBV12-4 to TRBJ2-5; a weak D match, TRBD2 (5 bases). The V end lost 6 bases, the J end lost 6 bases, and 11 bases lay between the germline ends. The CDR3 is made up of 12 amino acids.

This clonotype was observed a few times. This sequence joins TRBV7-2 and TRBJ1-4; D uncertain. The CDR3 extends over 15 amino acids. V lost 3 bases, J lost 8 bases, and 16 bases lay in between. Per the germline V gene, CDR1 is SGHTA and CDR2 is FQGNSA. The CDR3 nucleotides are TGTGCCAGCAGCTTCAGTTCCGGGGTCAAGGAAAAACTGTTTTTT. This translates into CASSFSSGVKEKLFF.

The genes are TRBV12-3 or TRBV12-4 and TRBJ1-1; D is undetermined. The CDR3 has 13 residues. With 2 bases removed from V and 8 bases from J, the gap between germline ends came to 12 bases. The CDR3 coding sequence is TGTGCCAGCAGTTTACAGCCAGATCTCGAAGCTTTCTTT. Translating gives CASSLQPDLEAFF.

This clonotype has just a few counts. This sequence joins TRBV28 and TRBJ2-5; tentatively, D is TRBD1 or TRBD2 (7 bases each). Deletions cut 4 bases from V and 5 bases from J, with 17 bases between. This CDR3 region has 15 residues. Germline V gene data show CDR1 as MDHEN and CDR2 as SYDVKM. The CDR3 sequence: CASSSAGGVRETQYF. CDR3 coding DNA: TGTGCCAGCAGTTCCGCAGGGGGGGTTCGGGAGACCCAGTACTTC.

This clonotype was seen a single time. This chain connects TRBV19 to TRBJ2-1; TRBD2 matches 12 bases. With V trimmed by 6 bases and J by 8 bases, 5 bases remained unmatched. The CDR3 covers 14 residues. From germline, CDR1 is LNHDA and CDR2 SQIVND (reference sequence). The CDR3 DNA sequence: TGTGCCAGTAGGAGGACTAGCGGGAACCATGAGCAGTTCTTC. Its translation: CASRRTSGNHEQFF. The full variable domain, its missing parts supplied by reference TRBV19 and TRBJ2-1, is DGGITQSPKYLFRKEGQNVTLSCEQNLNHDAMYWYRQDPGQGLRLIYYSQIVNDFQKGDIAEGYSVSREKKESFPLTVTSAQKNPTAFYLCASRRTSGNHEQFFGPGTRLTVL.

Comment on this clonotype: This may arise from a read error, as a much more abundant clone is one base away. The chain employs TRBV12-3 or TRBV12-4 and TRBJ1-4, with 7 bases lining up with TRBD1. This CDR3 region has 12 residues. The CDR3 DNA is TGTGCCAGCAGAGACAGGGATGAAAAACGGTTTTTT. Translated: CASRDRDEKRFF.

The rearrangement uses TRBV28 and TRBJ2-1, with a possible D match to TRBD1 (6 bases). Trimming removed 3 bases from V and 9 bases from J, with 21 bases in between. The V gene's germline CDR1 is MDHEN and CDR2 SYDVKM. This CDR3 contains 16 residues. CDR3: CASSFPGQRRTSEQFF. The CDR3, as DNA: TGTGCCAGCAGTTTTCCCGGACAGCGCCGTACCAGTGAGCAGTTCTTC.

V and J are TRBV12-3 or TRBV12-4 and TRBJ1-1; 7 bases are shared with TRBD1. This CDR3 comprises 15 residues. Trimming cost V 6 bases and J 5 bases; bases outside gene matches: 12. CDR3 sequence reads: CASSSRDSPGTEAFF. As DNA, the CDR3 is TGTGCCAGCAGCTCCAGGGACAGCCCGGGGACTGAAGCTTTCTTT.

This clonotype has only a few counts. The chain links TRBV7-9 to TRBJ1-4; D gene uncertain. Germline-derived CDR1 and CDR2 are SEHNR and FQNEAQ (reference sequence). V was trimmed by 2 bases and J by 8 bases, leaving 12 bases between them. CDR3 length: 14 amino acids. The CDR3 sequence: CASSLRQPEEKLFF. In DNA, the CDR3 is TGTGCCAGCAGCTTAAGACAACCCGAGGAAAAACTGTTTTTT.

Ten or more counts support this clonotype. The chain couples TRBV15 to TRBJ2-3; D gene uncertain. CDR1 and CDR2 (germline): LNHNV, YYDKDF (reference sequence). The CDR3 runs 16 residues. V was pared by 1 base and J by 1 base, with 12 bases between. The CDR3 DNA follows: TGTGCCACCAGCAGAGTTTACTCGATCGGCACAGATACGCAGTATTTT. This sequence encodes CATSRVYSIGTDTQYF.

This clonotype was counted between two and nine times. J is TRBJ2-1 and V is TRBV5-1; TRBD1 is a possible D gene (5 bases). Germline V gene sequence: CDR1 SGHRS, CDR2 YFSETQ. The CDR3 runs 16 residues. V dropped 5 bases and J dropped 8 bases, with 23 bases sitting between them. CDR3 in amino acids: CASRGNSARVGDEQFF. CDR3 in DNA: TGCGCCAGCAGGGGAAATTCCGCCAGGGTAGGCGATGAGCAGTTCTTC. The whole variable domain, remainder taken from reference TRBV5-1 and TRBJ2-1, is KAGVTQTPRYLIKTRGQQVTLSCSPISGHRSVSWYQQTPGQGLQFLFEYFSETQRNKGNFPGRFSGRQFSNSRSEMNVSTLELGDSALYLCASRGNSARVGDEQFFGPGTRLTVL.

This clonotype appeared a single time. The chain combines TRBV10-1 with TRBJ2-1; a weak D match, TRBD2 (6 bases). Germline lookup yields CDR1 WNHNN and CDR2 SYGVQD (reference sequence). The V and J ends lost 6 bases and 6 bases respectively, with 18 bases between them. The CDR3 is made up of 15 amino acids. CDR3 protein: CASSFTLRGGNEQFF. CDR3 DNA: TGCGCCAGCAGCTTTACCCTGCGGGGAGGCAATGAGCAGTTCTTC.

This sequence joins TRBV6-1 and TRBJ2-7; D uncertain. V was trimmed by 2 bases and J by 3 bases, leaving 11 bases between them. This CDR3 is 14 amino acids long. Germline V gives CDR1 MNHNS, CDR2 SASEGT. The CDR3 DNA follows: TGTGCCAGCAGTGAAAGGATGTTCTACTACGAGCAGTACTTC. Encoded protein: CASSERMFYYEQYF.

This clonotype was observed a handful of times. This chain joins TRBV29-1 and TRBJ2-1; no reliable D call. From germline, CDR1 is SQVTM and CDR2 ANQGSEA. V shed 8 bases and J shed 6 bases, with 11 bases lying between them. The length of the CDR3 is 11 residues. In DNA, the CDR3 is TGCAGCACGCCGGGCCTCAATGAGCAGTTCTTC. Its protein product is CSTPGLNEQFF.

The J gene is TRBJ2-4, the V gene TRBV20-1; 8 bases are a match to TRBD2. Germline V lookup: CDR1 DFQATT, CDR2 SNEGSKA (reference sequence). CDR3 size: 14 residues. V dropped 6 bases and J dropped 1; count of bases not matched to a gene: 5. The CDR3 DNA reads TGCAGTGCACCGGAGCGGGGGGCCAAAAACATTCAGTACTTC. Residues: CSAPERGAKNIQYF.